This TCR beta chain was sequenced during a study of blood T cell repertoires in COVID-19. Assay used: immunoSEQ multiplex PCR; TCRdb lists only in-frame clones, some missing. This table holds over 85,000 clones, roughly 84% found once. The V and J ends lost 1 base and 6 bases respectively, with 4 bases between them. The CDR3 has 12 amino acids. From germline, CDR1 is LNHDA and CDR2 SQIVND (reference sequence). The sample taken for sequencing was peripheral blood. The chain recombines TRBV19 with TRBJ1-5, with unresolved D. This TCR came from a woman of 80 years or more with acute or convalescent COVID-19. The DNA of the CDR3 is TGTGCCAGTAGTATAGGAGGTCAGCCCCAGCATTTT. Protein: CASSIGGQPQHF.